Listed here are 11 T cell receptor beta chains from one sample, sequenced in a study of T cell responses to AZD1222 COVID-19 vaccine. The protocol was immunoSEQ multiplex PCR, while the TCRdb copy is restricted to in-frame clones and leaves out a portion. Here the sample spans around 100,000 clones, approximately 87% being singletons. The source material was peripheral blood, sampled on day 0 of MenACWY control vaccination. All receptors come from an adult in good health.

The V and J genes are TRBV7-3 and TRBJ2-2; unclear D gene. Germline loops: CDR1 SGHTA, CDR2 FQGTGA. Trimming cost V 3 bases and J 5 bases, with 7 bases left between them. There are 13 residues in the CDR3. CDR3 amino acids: CASSLIGTGELFF. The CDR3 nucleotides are TGTGCCAGCAGCTTGATAGGGACCGGGGAGCTGTTTTTT.

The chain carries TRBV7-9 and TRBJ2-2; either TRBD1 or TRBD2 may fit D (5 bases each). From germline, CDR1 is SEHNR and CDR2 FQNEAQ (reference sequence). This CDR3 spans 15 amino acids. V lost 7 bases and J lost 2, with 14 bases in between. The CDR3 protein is CASTPGTVNTGELFF. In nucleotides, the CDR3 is TGTGCCAGCACACCCGGGACGGTTAACACCGGGGAGCTGTTTTTT.

The CDR3: CASSETSTDTQYF. In nucleotides, the CDR3 is TGTGCCAGTAGCGAAACTAGCACAGATACGCAGTATTTT. The chain links TRBV19 to TRBJ2-3; D uncertain. V lost 6 bases and J lost 0, with 7 bases in between. This CDR3 comprises 13 residues. CDR1 and CDR2 (germline): LNHDA, SQIVND (reference sequence).

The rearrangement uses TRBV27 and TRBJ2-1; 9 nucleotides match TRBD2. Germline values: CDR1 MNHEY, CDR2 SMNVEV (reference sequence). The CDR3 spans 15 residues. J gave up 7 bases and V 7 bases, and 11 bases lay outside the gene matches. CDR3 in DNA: TGTGCCAGCACCCTTTTCGCGGGAGGGAAGAATGAGCAGTTCTTC. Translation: CASTLFAGGKNEQFF.

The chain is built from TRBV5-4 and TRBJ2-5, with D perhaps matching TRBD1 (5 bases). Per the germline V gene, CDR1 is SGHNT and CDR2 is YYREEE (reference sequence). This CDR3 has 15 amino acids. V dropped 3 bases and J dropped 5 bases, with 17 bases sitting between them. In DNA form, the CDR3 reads TGTGCCAGCAGCTCCTCCCGTCAGGGCTGGGAGACCCAGTACTTC. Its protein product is CASSSSRQGWETQYF.

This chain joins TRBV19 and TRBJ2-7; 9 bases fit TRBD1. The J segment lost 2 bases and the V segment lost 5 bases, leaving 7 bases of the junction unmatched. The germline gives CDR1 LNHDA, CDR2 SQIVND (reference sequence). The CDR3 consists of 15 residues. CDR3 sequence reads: CASSPQGQGTYEQYF. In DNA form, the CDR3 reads TGTGCCAGTAGTCCTCAGGGACAGGGCACCTACGAGCAGTACTTC.

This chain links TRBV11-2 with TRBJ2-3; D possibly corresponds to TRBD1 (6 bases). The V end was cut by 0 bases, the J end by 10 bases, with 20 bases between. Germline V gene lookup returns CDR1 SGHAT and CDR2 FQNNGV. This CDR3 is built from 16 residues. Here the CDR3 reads CASSLDRRLGGLSQYF. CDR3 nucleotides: TGTGCCAGCAGCTTAGATAGGCGGCTAGGGGGTCTCTCGCAGTATTTT.

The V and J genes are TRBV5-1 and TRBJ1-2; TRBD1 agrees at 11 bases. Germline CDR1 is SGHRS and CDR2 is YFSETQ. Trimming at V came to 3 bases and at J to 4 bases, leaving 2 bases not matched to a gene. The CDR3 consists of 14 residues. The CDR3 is CASSSDRGLYGYTF. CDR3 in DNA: TGCGCCAGCAGCTCGGACAGGGGGCTCTATGGCTACACCTTC. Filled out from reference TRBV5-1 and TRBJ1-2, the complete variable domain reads KAGVTQTPRYLIKTRGQQVTLSCSPISGHRSVSWYQQTPGQGLQFLFEYFSETQRNKGNFPGRFSGRQFSNSRSEMNVSTLELGDSALYLCASSSDRGLYGYTFGSGTRLTVV.

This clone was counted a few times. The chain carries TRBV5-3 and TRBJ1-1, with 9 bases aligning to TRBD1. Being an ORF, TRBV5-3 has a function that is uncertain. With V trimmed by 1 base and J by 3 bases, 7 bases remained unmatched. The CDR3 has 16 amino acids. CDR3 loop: CARSLSGDRGDTEAFF. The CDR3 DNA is TGTGCCAGAAGCTTGTCGGGAGACAGGGGGGACACTGAAGCTTTCTTT.

The CDR3 region is CASSPGDRINQPQHF. In nucleotides, the CDR3 is TGTGCCAGCAGCCCTGGGGACAGGATAAATCAGCCCCAGCATTTT. The chain combines TRBV5-8 with TRBJ1-5, with 8 bases that match TRBD1. Germline V gene sequence: CDR1 SGHTS, CDR2 YDEGEE. This CDR3 contains 15 residues. Trimming took 4 bases from V and 4 from J; bases not matched to a gene: 7.

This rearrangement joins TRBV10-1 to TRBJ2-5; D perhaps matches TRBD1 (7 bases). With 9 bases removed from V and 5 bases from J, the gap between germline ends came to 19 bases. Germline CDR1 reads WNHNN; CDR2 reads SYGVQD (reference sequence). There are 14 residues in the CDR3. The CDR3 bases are TGCGCCAGAGGGACCAGGGGGGCGCGTGAGACCCAGTACTTC. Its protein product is CARGTRGARETQYF.